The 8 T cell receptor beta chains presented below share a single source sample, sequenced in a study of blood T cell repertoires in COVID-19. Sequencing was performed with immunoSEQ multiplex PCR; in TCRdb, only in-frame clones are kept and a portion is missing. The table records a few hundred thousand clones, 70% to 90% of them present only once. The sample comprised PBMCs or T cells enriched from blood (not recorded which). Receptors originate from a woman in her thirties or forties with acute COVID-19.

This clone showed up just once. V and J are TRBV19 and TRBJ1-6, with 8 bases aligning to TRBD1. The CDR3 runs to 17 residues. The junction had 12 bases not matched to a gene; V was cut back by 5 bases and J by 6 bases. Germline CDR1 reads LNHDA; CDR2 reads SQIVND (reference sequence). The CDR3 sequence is CASSRRTTGQANSPLHF. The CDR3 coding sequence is TGTGCCAGTAGTCGAAGAACCACGGGACAGGCTAATTCACCCCTCCACTTT.

CDR3 DNA: TGTGCCAGCAGCTTACCGGGGTTATGGAATGAGCAGTTCTTC. This codes for CASSLPGLWNEQFF. The rearrangement links TRBV7-8 to TRBJ2-1, with D perhaps matching TRBD2 (5 bases). V lost 2 bases to trimming and J lost 7 bases, with 12 bases between them. The CDR3 is 14 amino acids. Per the germline V gene, CDR1 is SGHVS and CDR2 is FQNEAQ.

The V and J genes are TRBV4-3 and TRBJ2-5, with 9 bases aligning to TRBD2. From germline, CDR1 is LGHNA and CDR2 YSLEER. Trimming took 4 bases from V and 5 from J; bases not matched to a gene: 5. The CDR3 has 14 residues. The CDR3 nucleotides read TGCGCCAGCAGCCCTAGCAGCGGGAGGGAGACCCAGTACTTC. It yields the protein CASSPSSGRETQYF.

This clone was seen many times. CDR3 region: CASSKTATGELFF. The CDR3 DNA sequence: TGTGCCAGCAGCAAAACAGCCACCGGGGAGCTGTTTTTT. The rearrangement uses TRBV5-4 and TRBJ2-2, with D unclear. CDR1 and CDR2 from the germline V gene are SGHNT and YYREEE (reference sequence). This CDR3 is 13 amino acids long. V was clipped by 4 bases and J by 4 bases, with 8 bases between them.

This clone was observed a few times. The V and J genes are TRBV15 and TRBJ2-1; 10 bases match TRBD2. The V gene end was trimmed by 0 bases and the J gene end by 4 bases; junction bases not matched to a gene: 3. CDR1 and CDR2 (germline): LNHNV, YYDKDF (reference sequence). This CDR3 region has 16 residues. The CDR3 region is CATSRDRTSGYNEQFF. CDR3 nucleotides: TGTGCCACCAGCAGAGATCGGACTAGCGGTTACAATGAGCAGTTCTTC.

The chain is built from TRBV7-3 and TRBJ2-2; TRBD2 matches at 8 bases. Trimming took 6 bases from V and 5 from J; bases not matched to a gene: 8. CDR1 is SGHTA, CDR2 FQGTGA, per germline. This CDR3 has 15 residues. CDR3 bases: TGTGCCAGCAGGGCTCCGGGGGGGCCGACCGGGGAGCTGTTTTTT. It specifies CASRAPGGPTGELFF.

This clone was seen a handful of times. The CDR3 DNA reads TGTGCCAGCCTGGTAGCAGTGATAGGTACAGATACGCAGTATTTT. This translates into CASLVAVIGTDTQYF. The J gene is TRBJ2-3, the V gene TRBV6-5; no reliable D call. The CDR3 contains 15 residues. CDR1 and CDR2 (germline): MNHEY, SVGAGI. V was cut by 8 bases and J by 3 bases, with 18 bases left in between.

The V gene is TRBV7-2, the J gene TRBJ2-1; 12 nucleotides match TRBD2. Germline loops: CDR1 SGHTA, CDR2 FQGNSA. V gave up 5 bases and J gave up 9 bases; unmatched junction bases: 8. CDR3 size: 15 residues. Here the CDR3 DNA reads TGTGCCAGCAGCCCTAGGACTAGCGGGACTCTTGAGCAGTTCTTC. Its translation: CASSPRTSGTLEQFF.